These T cell receptor beta chains were read from a single sample in a study of CD8+ T cells in alopecia areata. Profiling relied on immunoSEQ multiplex PCR, and the TCRdb table lists in-frame clones only, not all of them. The sample yields 120,000 or so clones, 61% seen once. The sample in question was CD4+ T cells sorted from blood, obtained at week 4, from a patient treated with tofacitinib. These receptors originate from a human donor with alopecia areata. Both conserved end residues are part of each CDR3. The D gene is left open where the match is weak. Some rows have no size entry. The others give once, few or many, or a class for an expanded clone.

clone_size	cdr3_length	j_call	v_call	d_call	cdr3_nt	cdr3_aa
NA	19	TRBJ2-6	TRBV9	TRBD1	TGTGCCAGCAGCGTAGGTCCGGGACAGGCGGGCTCTGGGGCCAACGTCCTGACTTTC	CASSVGPGQAGSGANVLTF
NA	15	TRBJ2-7	TRBV5-4	NA	TGTGCCAGCAGCCCCATGGGGGGGGCCCCCTACGAGCAGTACTTC	CASSPMGGAPYEQYF
few	12	TRBJ1-2	TRBV2	NA	TGTGCCTCCCGGAGTGGGGGGACTGGCTACACCTTC	CASRSGGTGYTF
NA	16	TRBJ2-3	TRBV2	TRBD2	TGTGCCAGCAGTGAGGCTAGCGGGACAAACACAGATACGCAGTATTTT	CASSEASGTNTDTQYF
few	12	TRBJ2-5	TRBV7-9	NA	TGTGCCAGCAGCTTAAACCAAGAGACCCAGTACTTC	CASSLNQETQYF
NA	13	TRBJ2-5	TRBV29-1	TRBD2	TGCAGCGTTTCCCGGGGGGGAAAAGAGACCCAGTACTTC	CSVSRGGKETQYF
NA	13	TRBJ2-3	TRBV11-2	NA	TGTGCCAGCAGCTTAGGAACCACAGATACGCAGTATTTT	CASSLGTTDTQYF
NA	18	TRBJ2-6	TRBV5-1	TRBD2	TGCGCCAGCAGCTTGGGTTCTAGCGGGAACTCTGGGGCCAACGTCCTGACTTTC	CASSLGSSGNSGANVLTF
NA	17	TRBJ2-3	TRBV29-1	TRBD2	TGCAGCGTCTCCACAGATATCGCTAGCGGTAGCACAGATACGCAGTATTTT	CSVSTDIASGSTDTQYF
once	12	TRBJ1-1	TRBV29-1	NA	TGCAGCGTTGCTGGGGCAGGAACTGAAGCTTTCTTT	CSVAGAGTEAFF
NA	13	TRBJ2-7	TRBV5-6	NA	TGTGCCAGCAGCTTGGACAGGGTCAACGAGCAGTACTTC	CASSLDRVNEQYF
few	14	TRBJ1-2	TRBV7-9	TRBD1	TGTGCCAGCAGCATCGGACAGGCGGAATATGGCTACACCTTC	CASSIGQAEYGYTF
once	18	TRBJ1-5	TRBV7-3	TRBD1	TGTGCCAGCAGCTTAAGGCTAGCGGGACAGGGGCGCAATCAGCCCCAGCATTTT	CASSLRLAGQGRNQPQHF
NA	15	TRBJ2-1	TRBV15	TRBD2	TGTGCCACCAGCAGACTAGCGGGGGACTACAATGAGCAGTTCTTC	CATSRLAGDYNEQFF
NA	11	TRBJ2-7	TRBV28	TRBD1	TGTGCCGGTGGGACAGGGTACGAGCAGTACTTC	CAGGTGYEQYF
NA	15	TRBJ1-3	TRBV30	NA	TGTGCCTGGAGTTTTGCGGGGACATCTGGAAACACCATATATTTT	CAWSFAGTSGNTIYF
NA	14	TRBJ2-5	TRBV27	NA	TGTGCCAGCGCCCGCGAGGGACCATGGGGAGGCCAGTACTTC	CASAREGPWGGQYF
once	15	TRBJ2-1	TRBV29-1	TRBD2	TGCAGCGGTGCAAGCGGGGGCTACTCCTACAATGAGCAGTTCTTC	CSGASGGYSYNEQFF
NA	15	TRBJ2-7	TRBV5-1	NA	TGCGCCAGCAGCCCGACCGCCGACAGGACCTACGAGCAGTACTTC	CASSPTADRTYEQYF
NA	13	TRBJ1-2	TRBV5-1	TRBD1	TGCGCCAGCACCCTGGGACAGTCCTATGGCTACACCTTC	CASTLGQSYGYTF
NA	11	TRBJ2-5	TRBV2	NA	TGTGCCAGTATAGAGGGGGAGACCCAGTACTTC	CASIEGETQYF
NA	13	TRBJ2-7	TRBV30	TRBD2	TGTGCCTCTACTAGCGGGAGAGTTTACGAGCAGTACTTC	CASTSGRVYEQYF
NA	15	TRBJ2-5	TRBV7-2	TRBD2	TGTGCCAGCAGCTTGGTTAGCGGGGGATGGGAGACCCAATACTTC	CASSLVSGGWETQYF
NA	14	TRBJ1-5	TRBV19	NA	TGTGCCAGTACCCTAGGACCTTTCAATCAGCCCCAGCATTTT	CASTLGPFNQPQHF
NA	17	TRBJ2-7	TRBV5-6	NA	TGTGCCAGCAGCTTAGGGGGGCCGGGACAGTTTCCCTACGAGCAGTACTTC	CASSLGGPGQFPYEQYF
NA	16	TRBJ2-1	TRBV4-1	TRBD2	TGCGCCAGCAGGGGGGGTCTAGCGGGATTAAACAATGAGCAGTTCTTC	CASRGGLAGLNNEQFF
NA	13	TRBJ2-5	TRBV10-3	NA	TGTGCCATCTCGGAGGGGGGCGAAGAGACCCAGTACTTC	CAISEGGEETQYF
NA	12	TRBJ2-7	TRBV2	NA	TGTGCCAGCAGTTCCGGAACCTACGAGCAGTACTTC	CASSSGTYEQYF
NA	11	TRBJ2-3	TRBV13	NA	TGTGCCAGCAGCTTATCAGATACGCAGTATTTT	CASSLSDTQYF
NA	12	TRBJ2-1	TRBV30	TRBD2	TGTGCCTGGGGGAGGGAGTACAATGAGCAGTTCTTC	CAWGREYNEQFF
NA	14	TRBJ2-7	TRBV18	TRBD1	TGTGCCAGCTCAGACGGGACAGGGGCCTACGAGCAGTACTTC	CASSDGTGAYEQYF
once	17	TRBJ2-3	TRBV25-1	TRBD2	TGTGCCAGCAGTGAATTTGTTAGCGGGGGGGCCAAAGATACGCAGTATTTT	CASSEFVSGGAKDTQYF
once	18	TRBJ2-1	TRBV4-1	TRBD2	TGCGCCAGCAGCCAAAGACTAGCGGGAATGGACTCCTACAATGAGCAGTTCTTC	CASSQRLAGMDSYNEQFF